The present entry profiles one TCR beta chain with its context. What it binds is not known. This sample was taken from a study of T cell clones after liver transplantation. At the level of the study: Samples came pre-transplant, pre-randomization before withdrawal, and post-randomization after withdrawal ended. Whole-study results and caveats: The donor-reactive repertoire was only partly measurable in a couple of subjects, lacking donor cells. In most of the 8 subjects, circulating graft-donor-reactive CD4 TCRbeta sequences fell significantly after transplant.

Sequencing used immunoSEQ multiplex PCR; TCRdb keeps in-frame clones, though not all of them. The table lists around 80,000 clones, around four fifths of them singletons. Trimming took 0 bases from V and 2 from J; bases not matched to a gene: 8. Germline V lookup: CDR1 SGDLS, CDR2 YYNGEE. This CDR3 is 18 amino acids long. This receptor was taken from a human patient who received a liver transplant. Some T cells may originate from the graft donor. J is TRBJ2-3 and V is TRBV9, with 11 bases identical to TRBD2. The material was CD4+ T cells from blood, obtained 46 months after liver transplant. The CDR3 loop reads CASSVVAGGPGITDTQYF. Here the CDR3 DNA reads TGTGCCAGCAGCGTAGTAGCGGGAGGGCCTGGGATCACAGATACGCAGTATTTT. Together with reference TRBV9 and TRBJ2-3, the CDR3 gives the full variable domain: DSGVTQTPKHLITATGQRVTLRCSPRSGDLSVYWYQQSLDQGLQFLIQYYNGEERAKGNILERFSAQQFPDLHSELNLSSLELGDSALYFCASSVVAGGPGITDTQYFGPGTRLTVL.